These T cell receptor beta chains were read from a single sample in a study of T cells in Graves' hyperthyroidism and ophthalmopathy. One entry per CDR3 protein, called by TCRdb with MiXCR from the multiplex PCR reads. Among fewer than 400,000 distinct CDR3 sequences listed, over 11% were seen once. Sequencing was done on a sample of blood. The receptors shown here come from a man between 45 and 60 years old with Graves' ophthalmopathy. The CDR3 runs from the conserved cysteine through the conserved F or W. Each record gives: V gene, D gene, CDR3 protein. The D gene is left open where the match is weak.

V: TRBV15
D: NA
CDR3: CATSPIGVGNTIYF

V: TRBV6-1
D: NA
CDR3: CASSETGPTLRTDTQYF

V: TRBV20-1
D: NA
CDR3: CSAVHKNIQYF

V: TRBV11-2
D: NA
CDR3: CASSLVQGCNQPQHF

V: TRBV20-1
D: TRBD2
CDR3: CSAPPSGSSVNEQFF

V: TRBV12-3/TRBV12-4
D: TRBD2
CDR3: CASSLTSSEDEQFF

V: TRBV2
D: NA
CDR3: CASSEMQGRHGYTF

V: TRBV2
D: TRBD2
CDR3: CASDIKGLAYEQYF

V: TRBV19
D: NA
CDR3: CASTSPRGRLNEQFF

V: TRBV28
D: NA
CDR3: CASSSHNEQFF

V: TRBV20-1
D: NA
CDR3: CSARVSGFNSPLHF

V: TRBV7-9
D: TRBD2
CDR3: CASSNSGRGYEQYF

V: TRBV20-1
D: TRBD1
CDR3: CSATPQGAGTEAFF

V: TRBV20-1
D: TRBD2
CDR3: CSAARLAVGYEQYF

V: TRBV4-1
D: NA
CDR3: CASSQGSFSGSGGWSYNEQFF

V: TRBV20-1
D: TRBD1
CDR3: CSARVGAGGAYEQYF

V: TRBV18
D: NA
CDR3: CASSPRAELNEKLFF

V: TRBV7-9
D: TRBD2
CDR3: CASSLKASGTYNEQFF

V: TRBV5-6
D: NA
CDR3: CASNLIRDTRGEQSSEQFF

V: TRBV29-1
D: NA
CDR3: CSVGDTRGIEQYF

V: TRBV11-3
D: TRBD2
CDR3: CASSLESSRGEADEQFF

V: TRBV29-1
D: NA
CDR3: CSVGADSPTDTQYF

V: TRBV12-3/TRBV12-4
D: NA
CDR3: CASSFGQYSYEQYF

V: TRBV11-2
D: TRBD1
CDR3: CASSLNRGKEQYF

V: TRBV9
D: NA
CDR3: CASSPPLAGLSGYTF

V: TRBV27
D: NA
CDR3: CASSPRDRNQPQHF